This T cell receptor (beta chain) was sequenced for a study of blood T cell repertoires in COVID-19. Background on the study: The United States, Italy and Spain were the sources of the acute and convalescent COVID-19 samples. In each case, the material was cDNA or gDNA derived from T cells, B-cell-depleted T cells, or PBMCs.

Germline V gene data show CDR1 as MNHNY and CDR2 as SVGAGI (reference sequence). The junction had 12 bases not matched to a gene; V was cut back by 5 bases and J by 3 bases. This CDR3 is 17 amino acids long. In the study's own analysis: The authors estimated nucleated cell counts from reference gene primer amplification. Only in-frame clones appear in the TCRdb table, and some are missing; sequencing was by immunoSEQ multiplex PCR. That table is the source of V, J and clone size, and D and trimming were worked out from the DNA. The sample includes around 100,000 clones, 70% to 90% of them seen just once.

Source material: peripheral blood. The chain couples TRBV6-6 to TRBJ2-5; TRBD2 matches 10 bases. The source of this sequence is a human donor in a cohort sampled during active COVID-19. The CDR3 spells CASSPLGVAGGEETQYF. Here the CDR3 DNA reads TGTGCCAGCAGTCCTCTAGGTGTAGCGGGGGGAGAAGAGACCCAGTACTTC.